This passage covers 8 T cell receptor beta chains from one sample sequenced in a study of blood T cell repertoires in COVID-19. TCRdb's copy holds only in-frame clones and misses some; the assay was immunoSEQ multiplex PCR. The sample records 130,000 to 150,000 clones, 80% to 90% being singletons. Input material: peripheral blood. The receptors shown here come from a woman aged 45 to 65 with acute or convalescent COVID-19.

There are a few counts of this clone. The rearrangement links TRBV3-1 (or the pseudogene TRBV3-2) to TRBJ2-7; tentatively, D is TRBD2 (6 bases). V was trimmed by 1 base and J by 2 bases, leaving 21 bases between them. The CDR3 has 18 amino acids. The V gene's germline CDR1 is LGHDT and CDR2 YNNKEL (reference sequence). The DNA for the CDR3 is TGTGCCAGCAGCCAAGGGAGGGCGTCGGGGACGAGAACCTACGAGCAGTACTTC. As protein: CASSQGRASGTRTYEQYF.

In DNA, the CDR3 is TGTGCCAGCAGCCCCTTTAGCTGGGGGGACACTGAAGCTTTCTTT. Amino acids: CASSPFSWGDTEAFF. The chain couples TRBV5-5 to TRBJ1-1; tentative D call: TRBD1 (5 bases). The CDR3 spans 15 residues. Trimming left V 4 bases short and J 3 bases short, with 16 bases between. Germline values: CDR1 SGHKS, CDR2 YYEKEE (reference sequence).

The genes are TRBV5-4 and TRBJ1-6; a weak D match, TRBD1 (5 bases). CDR1 is SGHNT and CDR2 is YYREEE in the germline V gene (reference sequence). V lost 0 bases and J 2 bases, leaving 9 bases between the germline ends. The length of the CDR3 is 16 residues. The CDR3 loop is CASSLDGATYNSPLHF. The CDR3 DNA sequence: TGTGCCAGCAGCTTGGATGGGGCTACCTATAATTCACCCCTCCACTTT. Variable domain in full (rest from reference TRBV5-4 and TRBJ1-6): ETGVTQSPTHLIKTRGQQVTLRCSSQSGHNTVSWYQQALGQGPQFIFQYYREEENGRGNFPPRFSGLQFPNYSSELNVNALELDDSALYLCASSLDGATYNSPLHFGNGTRLTVT.

The V and J genes are TRBV4-2 and TRBJ1-6, with 11 bases aligning to TRBD1. The V gene's germline CDR1 is LGHNA and CDR2 YNFKEQ. V lost 4 bases to trimming and J lost 7 bases; unmatched junction nucleotides: 3. CDR3 length: 15 amino acids. The CDR3 protein is CASSPGQGGNSPLHF. The CDR3 DNA is TGTGCCAGCAGCCCGGGACAGGGGGGCAATTCACCCCTCCACTTT.

The table lists this clone with a count of one. The rearrangement joins TRBV12-3 or TRBV12-4 to TRBJ1-1; no definite D call. The ends were cut back, 4 bases at V and 1 base at J, with 7 bases in the middle. CDR3 length equals 13 residues. The CDR3 bases are TGTGCCAGCAGTTCCGGGAGGAACACTGAAGCTTTCTTT. It yields the protein CASSSGRNTEAFF.

The chain has TRBV5-4 and TRBJ2-7; D ambiguous. This CDR3 comprises 8 residues. Germline CDR1 and CDR2: SGHNT and YYREEE (reference sequence). Between the trimmed V and J ends, which lost 4 bases and 12 bases, there was a span of 5 bases. CDR3 in amino acids: CASSHRYF. CDR3 bases: TGTGCCAGCAGCCACAGGTACTTC.

This chain connects TRBV27 to TRBJ1-2; D remains unclear. V was shortened by 0 bases and J by 7 bases, with 15 bases between the two germline ends. This CDR3 has 15 residues. Germline lookup yields CDR1 MNHEY and CDR2 SMNVEV (reference sequence). CDR3 residues: CASSLSDSGSVGYTF. For the CDR3, the DNA is TGTGCCAGCAGTTTATCCGACTCCGGAAGCGTTGGCTACACCTTC.

About this clone itself: This CDR3 is also generated by other DNA sequences in the sample. The chain carries TRBV4-2 and TRBJ1-4; unclear D gene. Trimming cost V 0 bases and J 0 bases, with 8 bases left between them. Per the germline V gene, CDR1 is LGHNA and CDR2 is YNFKEQ. This CDR3 comprises 16 residues. CDR3 bases: TGTGCCAGCAGCCAAGATGGAGGTGCAACTAATGAAAAACTGTTTTTT. Translated: CASSQDGGATNEKLFF.